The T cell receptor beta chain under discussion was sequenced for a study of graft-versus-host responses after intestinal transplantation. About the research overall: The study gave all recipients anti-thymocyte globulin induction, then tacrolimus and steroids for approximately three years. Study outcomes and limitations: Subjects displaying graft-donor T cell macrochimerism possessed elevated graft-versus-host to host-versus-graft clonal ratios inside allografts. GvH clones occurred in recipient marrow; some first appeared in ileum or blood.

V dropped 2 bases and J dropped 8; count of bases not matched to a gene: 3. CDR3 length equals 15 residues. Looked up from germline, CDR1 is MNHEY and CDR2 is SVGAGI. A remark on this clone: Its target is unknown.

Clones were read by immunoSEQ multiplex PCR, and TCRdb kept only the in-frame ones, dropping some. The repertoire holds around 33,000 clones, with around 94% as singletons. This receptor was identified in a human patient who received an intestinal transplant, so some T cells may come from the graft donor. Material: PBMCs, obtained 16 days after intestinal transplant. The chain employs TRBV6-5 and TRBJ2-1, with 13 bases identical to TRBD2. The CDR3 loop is CASSYETSGRDEQFF. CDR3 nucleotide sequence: TGTGCCAGCAGTTACGAAACTAGCGGGAGGGATGAGCAGTTCTTC.